This passage covers 14 T cell receptor beta chains from one sample sequenced in a study of OX40 agonist ivuxolimab in advanced cancers. Assay: immunoSEQ multiplex PCR; the TCRdb copy retains only in-frame clones and omits some. Among about 26,000 clones listed, approximately 85% were seen once. The sample was CD4+ or CD8+ T cells sorted from blood, taken in a trial of the OX40 agonist ivuxolimab. The receptors stem from an adult with an advanced solid tumor such as melanoma, head and neck, liver or kidney cancer.

The gene calls are TRBV7-9 and TRBJ2-5, with 12 positions matching TRBD2. The V segment lost 5 bases and the J segment 2 bases; nucleotides outside the gene matches: 6. Germline lookup yields CDR1 SEHNR and CDR2 FQNEAQ (reference sequence). The CDR3 is 16 residues long. The CDR3 DNA reads as TGTGCCAGCAGCGCCGCTAGCGGGGGGGTACAAGAGACCCAGTACTTC. This encodes CASSAASGGVQETQYF.

This clone was found a few times. The chain's CDR3 is CASSSPYREKGYTF. CDR3 in DNA: TGTGCCAGCAGCTCCCCCTACAGGGAGAAGGGCTACACCTTC. The V call is TRBV11-2, the J call TRBJ1-2; D possibly corresponds to TRBD1 (6 bases). The CDR3 is 14 residues long. The V and J ends lost 4 bases and 8 bases respectively, with 17 bases between them. Germline V gene sequence: CDR1 SGHAT, CDR2 FQNNGV. Combining the CDR3 with reference TRBV11-2 and TRBJ1-2 gives the whole variable domain EAGVAQSPRYKIIEKRQSVAFWCNPISGHATLYWYQQILGQGPKLLIQFQNNGVVDDSQLPKDRFSAERLKGVDSTLKIQPAKLEDSAVYLCASSSPYREKGYTFGSGTRLTVV.

The chain carries TRBV6-1 and TRBJ2-7; the D is unclear. CDR3 size: 14 residues. CDR1 is MNHNS and CDR2 is SASEGT in the germline V gene. Trimming stripped 6 bases from V and 6 bases from J, with 18 bases between. CDR3 residues: CASSPRRTSGEQYF. The CDR3 nucleotides read TGTGCCAGCAGCCCAAGGCGGACCTCAGGCGAGCAGTACTTC.

CDR3 protein: CSAVGYEQYF. CDR3 coding DNA: TGCAGCGCAGTCGGCTACGAGCAGTACTTC. The chain links TRBV29-1 to TRBJ2-7, with D unresolved. CDR3 length equals 10 residues. The germline V gene encodes CDR1 SQVTM and CDR2 ANQGSEA. V lost 7 bases and J lost 3, with 7 bases in between.

This chain links TRBV6-5 with TRBJ1-6, with D perhaps matching TRBD1 (6 bases). V was pared by 2 bases and J by 2 bases, with 10 bases between. CDR1 and CDR2 from the germline V gene are MNHEY and SVGAGI. The CDR3 sequence is 16 residues long. This CDR3 is CASSYDGGTYNSPLHF. CDR3 in DNA: TGTGCCAGCAGTTACGACGGGGGCACCTATAATTCACCCCTCCACTTT.

The rearrangement joins TRBV7-8 to TRBJ2-1; TRBD1 is a possible D gene (6 bases). Deletions cut 4 bases from V and 7 bases from J, with 17 bases between. The CDR3 length is 15 residues. CDR1 is SGHVS and CDR2 is FQNEAQ in the germline V gene. CDR3 sequence: CASSSTGWGSNEQFF. The CDR3 nucleotides are TGTGCCAGCAGCTCAACAGGGTGGGGTTCAAATGAGCAGTTCTTC.

This chain links TRBV28 with TRBJ2-3, with TRBD2 identical over 8 bases. V lost 6 bases and J lost 4; bases outside the gene matches: 3. The CDR3 sequence is 13 residues long. Germline V gene lookup returns CDR1 MDHEN and CDR2 SYDVKM. The chain's CDR3 is CASRLTSADTQYF. The DNA of the CDR3 is TGTGCCAGCAGACTGACTAGCGCAGATACGCAGTATTTT.

The chain recombines TRBV4-1 with TRBJ2-2; 7 bases are a match to TRBD2. The CDR3 runs to 15 residues. The germline CDR1 and CDR2 sequences are MGHRA and YSYEKL. V lost 4 bases to trimming and J lost 5 bases; unmatched junction nucleotides: 7. The chain's CDR3 is CASSLPFGGTGELFF. DNA for the CDR3: TGCGCCAGCAGCCTTCCTTTCGGGGGGACCGGGGAGCTGTTTTTT.

Details on this clone: Mismatch with germline at one junction end may stem from a read error. The rearrangement links TRBV7-7 to TRBJ2-1, with TRBD2 matching over 12 bases. Germline V gene sequence: CDR1 SSHAT, CDR2 FNYEAQ (reference sequence). The CDR3 has 17 residues. CDR3 sequence (DNA): TGTGCTAGCAGTCAGGCTCTAGCGGGAGGGACCTACAATGAGCAGTTCTTC. Translation: CASSQALAGGTYNEQFF.

This chain connects TRBV6-6 to TRBJ1-2; 8 bases agree with TRBD1. This CDR3 spans 14 amino acids. CDR1 is MNHNY, CDR2 SVGAGI, per germline (reference sequence). V shed 10 bases, J shed 5 bases, and the junction held 12 bases outside the gene matches. CDR3 amino acids: CATKRQGREYGYTF. The CDR3 coding sequence is TGTGCCACCAAGCGACAGGGGAGGGAGTATGGCTACACCTTC.

The rearrangement uses TRBV12-5 and TRBJ1-1, with D possibly matching TRBD1 (6 bases). V dropped 0 bases and J dropped 4 bases, with 15 bases sitting between them. The CDR3 loop spans 16 amino acids. The germline V gene has CDR1 LGHNT and CDR2 FRNRAP. Here the CDR3 reads CASGLVGGRGLTEAFF. CDR3 in DNA: TGTGCTAGTGGTTTGGTTGGGGGGCGCGGGCTCACTGAAGCTTTCTTT.

The rearrangement uses TRBV15 and TRBJ2-7; D perhaps matches TRBD1 (7 bases). Germline lookup yields CDR1 LNHNV and CDR2 YYDKDF (reference sequence). V lost 4 bases, J lost 7 bases, and 14 bases lay in between. The CDR3 is 13 amino acids. CDR3 nucleotide sequence: TGTGCCACCAGCAAATCCAGGGGGAGGGAGCAGTACTTC. It yields the protein CATSKSRGREQYF.

This chain uses TRBV4-3 with TRBJ2-2; D possibly corresponds to TRBD2 (6 bases). V was pared by 1 base and J by 4 bases, with 16 bases between. This CDR3 spans 17 amino acids. Germline V CDR1 and CDR2: LGHNA, YSLEER. CDR3 in amino acids: CASSQGGGLRSTGELFF. As DNA, the CDR3 is TGCGCCAGCAGCCAAGGTGGGGGACTGCGCTCCACCGGGGAGCTGTTTTTT.

In its sample, this clone was seen once. This sequence joins TRBV5-4 and TRBJ2-1, with 11 bases matching TRBD2. Germline assignment: CDR1 SGHNT and CDR2 YYREEE (reference sequence). The CDR3 is 17 residues long. Germline trimming cut 4 bases from V and 2 bases from J; bases unmatched to any gene: 8. Here the CDR3 reads CASSGMTSGTTYNEQFF. The CDR3 DNA reads TGTGCCAGCAGCGGAATGACTAGCGGGACTACCTACAATGAGCAGTTCTTC.